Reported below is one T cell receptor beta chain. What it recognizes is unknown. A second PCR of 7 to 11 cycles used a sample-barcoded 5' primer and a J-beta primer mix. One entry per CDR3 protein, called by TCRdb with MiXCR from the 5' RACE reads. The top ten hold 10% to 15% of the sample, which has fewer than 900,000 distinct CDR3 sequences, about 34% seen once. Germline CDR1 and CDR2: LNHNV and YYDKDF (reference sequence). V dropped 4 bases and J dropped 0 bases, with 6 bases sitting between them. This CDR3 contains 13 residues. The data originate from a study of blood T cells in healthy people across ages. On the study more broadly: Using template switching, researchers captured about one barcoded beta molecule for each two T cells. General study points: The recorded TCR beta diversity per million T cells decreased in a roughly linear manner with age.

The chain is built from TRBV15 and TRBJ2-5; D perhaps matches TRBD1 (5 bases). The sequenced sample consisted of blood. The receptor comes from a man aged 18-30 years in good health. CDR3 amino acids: CATSTGYQETQYF. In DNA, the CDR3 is TGTGCCACCAGCACAGGGTACCAAGAGACCCAGTACTTC.